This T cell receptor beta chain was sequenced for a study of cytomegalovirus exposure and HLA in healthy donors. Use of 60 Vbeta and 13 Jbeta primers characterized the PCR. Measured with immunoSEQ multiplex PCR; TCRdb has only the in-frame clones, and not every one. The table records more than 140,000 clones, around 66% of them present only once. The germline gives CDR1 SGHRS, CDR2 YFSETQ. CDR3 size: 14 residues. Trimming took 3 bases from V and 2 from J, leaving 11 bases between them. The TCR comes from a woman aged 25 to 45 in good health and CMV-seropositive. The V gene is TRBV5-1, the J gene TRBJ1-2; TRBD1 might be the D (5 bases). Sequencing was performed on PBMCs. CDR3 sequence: CASSSAGGNYGYTF. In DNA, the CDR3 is TGCGCCAGCAGCTCTGCGGGGGGGAACTATGGCTACACCTTC.